A single sample is the source of the 5 T cell receptor beta chains below, sequenced in a study of blood T cell repertoires in COVID-19. Repertoires were generated with immunoSEQ multiplex PCR, while TCRdb's copy carries only in-frame clones and drops some. The profile shows just under 35,000 clones, about 87% of them singletons. What was sequenced was peripheral blood. The receptors derive from a human donor in a cohort sampled during active COVID-19.

The V gene is TRBV5-6, the J gene TRBJ2-5; 8 bases map to TRBD1. There are 15 residues in the CDR3. The J segment lost 4 bases and the V segment lost 1 base, leaving 6 bases of the junction unmatched. The germline gives CDR1 SGHDT, CDR2 YYEEEE. CDR3 in DNA: TGTGCCAGCAGCTTGCGGTCAGGGGGCGGAGAGACCCAGTACTTC. Its translation: CASSLRSGGGETQYF.

The V gene is TRBV6-2 or TRBV6-3, the J gene TRBJ1-5; D call uncertain. V lost 4 bases, J lost 3 bases, and 10 bases lay in between. Germline CDR1 and CDR2: MNHEY and SVGEGT. The CDR3 contains 14 residues. The CDR3 spells CASSSPSYNQPQHF. In DNA form, the CDR3 reads TGTGCCAGCAGTTCCCCCTCTTACAATCAGCCCCAGCATTTT.

The chain recombines TRBV10-3 with TRBJ2-7, with TRBD1 matching over 7 bases. The germline CDR1 and CDR2 sequences are ENHRY and SYGVKD. The J segment lost 2 bases and the V segment lost 8 bases, leaving 3 bases of the junction unmatched. The CDR3 runs to 12 residues. The CDR3 sequence is CAIRDSTYEQYF. DNA of the CDR3: TGTGCCATCCGGGACAGCACCTACGAGCAGTACTTC.

V and J are TRBV28 and TRBJ2-5; 7 bases line up with TRBD2. Germline CDR1 is MDHEN and CDR2 is SYDVKM. The CDR3 loop spans 13 amino acids. The V segment lost 8 bases and the J segment 6 bases; nucleotides outside the gene matches: 9. The DNA for the CDR3 is TGTGCCAGCGGCGGAGCCGGGGGGAAGACCCAGTACTTC. It specifies CASGGAGGKTQYF.

The chain couples TRBV18 to TRBJ1-5; possible D gene TRBD1, 5 bases. CDR1 is KGHSH, CDR2 LQKENI, per germline. This CDR3 is built from 13 residues. V lost 3 bases to trimming and J lost 4 bases, with 7 bases between them. CDR3 region: CASSPGANQPQHF. The CDR3 nucleotides are TGTGCCAGCTCACCTGGGGCAAATCAGCCCCAGCATTTT.